These 17 T cell receptor beta chains originate from one sample sequenced in a study of blood T cell repertoires in COVID-19. The repertoire was sequenced with immunoSEQ multiplex PCR; TCRdb's copy has only in-frame clones and lacks some. In the table there are tens of thousands of clones, around 70% of which are singletons. The sequencing input was peripheral blood. These receptors came from a man aged 65 to 79 with acute or convalescent COVID-19.

The chain joins TRBV27 to TRBJ2-1; D perhaps matches TRBD2 (6 bases). Trimming removed 2 bases at V and 3 bases at J, with 11 bases between. This CDR3 comprises 15 residues. Germline assignment: CDR1 MNHEY and CDR2 SMNVEV (reference sequence). CDR3 protein: CASSLGGTVYNEQFF. The CDR3 DNA reads TGTGCCAGCAGTTTAGGGGGGACCGTCTACAATGAGCAGTTCTTC.

This chain links TRBV28 with TRBJ2-1, with 9 bases fitting TRBD2. This CDR3 is built from 14 residues. The germline CDR1 and CDR2 sequences are MDHEN and SYDVKM. Trimming took 6 bases from V and 3 from J; bases not matched to a gene: 3. The CDR3 DNA is TGTGCCAGCAGGAATAGCGGGGGCTACAATGAGCAGTTCTTC. Its translation is CASRNSGGYNEQFF.

This clone was seen a few times. The chain joins TRBV7-2 to TRBJ1-1; D remains ambiguous. The length of the CDR3 is 11 residues. Germline V gives CDR1 SGHTA, CDR2 FQGNSA. V was clipped by 5 bases and J by 3 bases, with 4 bases between them. The DNA of the CDR3 is TGTGCCAGCAGCGCGTACACTGAAGCTTTCTTT. Translated, it gives CASSAYTEAFF.

The chain couples TRBV2 to TRBJ1-2; 9 nucleotides match TRBD1. Germline CDR1 is SNHLY and CDR2 is FYNNEI. V trimming: 8 bases; J trimming: 7 bases; junction bases outside the gene matches: 5. The CDR3 is 12 residues long. This CDR3 is CASSRQGGGYTF. The CDR3 DNA sequence: TGTGCCAGCTCAAGACAGGGGGGTGGCTACACCTTC.

The CDR3 DNA reads TGCGCCAGCAGCCGACAGGGGGAAACTAATGAAAAACTGTTTTTT. Protein product: CASSRQGETNEKLFF. The J gene is TRBJ1-4, the V gene TRBV5-1, with 9 bases that match TRBD1. This CDR3 spans 15 amino acids. Germline values: CDR1 SGHRS, CDR2 YFSETQ. V gave up 4 bases and J gave up 1 base; unmatched junction bases: 2.

This clone has just one count. V gene TRBV10-3 combines with J gene TRBJ2-1; 8 bases are shared with TRBD2. CDR3 length: 14 amino acids. The V and J ends lost 8 bases and 5 bases, in that order; junction bases with no gene match: 8. The germline gives CDR1 ENHRY, CDR2 SYGVKD. CDR3 residues: CAIRSYGGDNEQFF. CDR3 nucleotides: TGTGCCATCCGATCTTACGGGGGGGACAATGAGCAGTTCTTC.

This clone was recorded at least ten times. The CDR3 coding sequence is TGTGCCAGCAGCGCGTCCCCAGGGGATAGCAATCAGCCCCAGCATTTT. Translated: CASSASPGDSNQPQHF. This rearrangement joins TRBV5-6 to TRBJ1-5; a weak D match, TRBD1 (6 bases). V was cut by 4 bases and J by 0 bases, with 14 bases left in between. This CDR3 comprises 16 residues. CDR1 is SGHDT, CDR2 YYEEEE, per germline.

The gene calls are TRBV7-9 and TRBJ1-1, with a possible D match to TRBD1 (6 bases). Germline CDR1 SEHNR, CDR2 FQNEAQ (reference sequence). This CDR3 spans 15 amino acids. V was shortened by 2 bases and J by 2 bases, with 12 bases between the two germline ends. The CDR3 reads CASSLRGQPNTEAFF. CDR3 DNA: TGTGCCAGCAGCTTACGGGGACAACCCAACACTGAAGCTTTCTTT.

This clone was counted a single time. The rearrangement links TRBV11-2 to TRBJ2-2; no clear D gene. Germline V lookup: CDR1 SGHAT, CDR2 FQNNGV. This CDR3 region has 16 residues. The ends were cut back, 5 bases at V and 6 bases at J, with 19 bases in the middle. CDR3 in DNA: TGTGCCAGCAGCCCGACCCGTCCCTCAAGCGCCGGGGAGCTGTTTTTT. It yields the protein CASSPTRPSSAGELFF.

The V gene is TRBV7-8, the J gene TRBJ2-3, with TRBD2 identical over 9 bases. Germline lookup yields CDR1 SGHVS and CDR2 FQNEAQ. The CDR3 has 16 amino acids. V lost 5 bases to trimming and J lost 4 bases; unmatched junction nucleotides: 10. This CDR3 is CASSRGWREGPDTQYF. In DNA, the CDR3 is TGTGCCAGCAGCCGAGGGTGGCGGGAGGGCCCAGATACGCAGTATTTT.

This clone came up a few times. This chain links TRBV3-1 (or the pseudogene TRBV3-2) with TRBJ2-1; D uncertain. The CDR3 sequence is 11 residues long. Germline V lookup: CDR1 LGHDT, CDR2 YNNKEL (reference sequence). V lost 3 bases and J lost 7, with 4 bases in between. The CDR3 region is CASSHLNEQFF. CDR3 coding DNA: TGTGCCAGCAGCCACTTAAATGAGCAGTTCTTC.

This chain uses TRBV27 with TRBJ2-1, with TRBD2 matching over 8 bases. The trim removed 3 bases at V and 10 bases at J, leaving 8 bases unmatched. Germline CDR1 reads MNHEY; CDR2 reads SMNVEV (reference sequence). The CDR3 spans 14 residues. The CDR3 loop reads CASSFYGRALEQFF. DNA of the CDR3: TGTGCCAGCAGTTTCTACGGGAGGGCCTTGGAGCAGTTCTTC.

The rearrangement uses TRBV5-1 and TRBJ2-6; TRBD1 matches at 7 bases. CDR1 SGHRS and CDR2 YFSETQ come from the germline V gene. V lost 2 bases and J lost 0; bases outside the gene matches: 8. The CDR3 spans 18 residues. The CDR3, as DNA: TGCGCCAGCAGCTTATCCGGGACAGTGGGCTCTGGGGCCAACGTCCTGACTTTC. Residues: CASSLSGTVGSGANVLTF.

In this sample, this clone turned up once. This chain joins TRBV24-1 and TRBJ2-5; the D gene is possibly TRBD2 (5 bases). This CDR3 spans 14 amino acids. Germline CDR1 is KGHDR and CDR2 is SFDVKD. V lost 3 bases to trimming and J lost 5 bases, with 12 bases between them. The CDR3 here is CATSDGSPRETQYF. In DNA, the CDR3 is TGTGCCACCAGTGATGGGAGCCCCCGGGAGACCCAGTACTTC.

The chain recombines TRBV19 with TRBJ2-7; 7 bases line up with TRBD2. From germline, CDR1 is LNHDA and CDR2 SQIVND (reference sequence). J was trimmed by 0 bases and V by 4 bases; bases with no gene match: 0. The CDR3 loop spans 13 amino acids. The CDR3 loop reads CASSREGSYEQYF. The CDR3 region has the DNA TGTGCCAGTAGTAGGGAGGGCTCCTACGAGCAGTACTTC. Using reference TRBV19 and TRBJ2-7 for the parts outside the CDR3, the full variable domain is DGGITQSPKYLFRKEGQNVTLSCEQNLNHDAMYWYRQDPGQGLRLIYYSQIVNDFQKGDIAEGYSVSREKKESFPLTVTSAQKNPTAFYLCASSREGSYEQYFGPGTRLTVT.

This clone was counted a few times. This chain links TRBV9 with TRBJ2-1, with 8 bases matching TRBD2. Germline V CDR1 and CDR2: SGDLS, YYNGEE. This CDR3 has 14 residues. V shed 3 bases and J 6 bases; nucleotides not matched to a gene: 5. DNA of the CDR3: TGTGCCAGCAGCGAGCTAGCGGGTCTCAATGAGCAGTTCTTC. Translation gives CASSELAGLNEQFF.

V and J are TRBV13 and TRBJ2-1; tentative D call: TRBD1 (6 bases). The CDR3 runs to 15 residues. V dropped 5 bases and J dropped 3 bases, with 14 bases sitting between them. Germline V gives CDR1 PRHDT, CDR2 FYEKMQ (reference sequence). CDR3 nucleotide sequence: TGTGCCAGCAGCCACCGGGACACCCGCTACAATGAGCAGTTCTTC. This gives the protein CASSHRDTRYNEQFF.